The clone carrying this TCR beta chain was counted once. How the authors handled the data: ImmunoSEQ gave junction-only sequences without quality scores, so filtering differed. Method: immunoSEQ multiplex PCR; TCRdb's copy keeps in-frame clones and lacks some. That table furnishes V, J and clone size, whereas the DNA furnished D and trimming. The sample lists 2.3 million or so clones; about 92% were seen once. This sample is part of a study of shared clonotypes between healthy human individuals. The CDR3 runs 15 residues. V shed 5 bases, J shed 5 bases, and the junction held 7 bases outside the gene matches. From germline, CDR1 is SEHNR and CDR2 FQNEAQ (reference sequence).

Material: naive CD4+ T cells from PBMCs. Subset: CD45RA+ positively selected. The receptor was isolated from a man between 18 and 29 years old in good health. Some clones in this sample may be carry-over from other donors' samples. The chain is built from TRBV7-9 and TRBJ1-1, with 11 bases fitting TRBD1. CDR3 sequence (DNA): TGTGCCAGCAGCCCATGGGGACAGGGGGGTACTGAAGCTTTCTTT. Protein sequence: CASSPWGQGGTEAFF.